These T cell receptor beta chains were read from a single sample in a study of regulatory T cells in long-lasting Graves disease. Each CDR3 protein is one row after TCRdb ran MiXCR on the multiplex PCR reads. The sample has around 400,000 distinct CDR3 sequences; 14% to 15% are singletons. These sequences were also reported in another study, on T cells in Graves' hyperthyroidism and ophthalmopathy.

Source: peripheral blood mononuclear cells (PBMCs), taken at new diagnosis, from a patient treated with antithyroid drugs. The receptors here all came from a woman in her 40s with Graves disease. The CDR3 runs from the conserved cysteine through the conserved F or W. Each record gives: J gene, clone size, D gene, V gene, CDR3 protein, CDR3 DNA. The D gene is left open where the match is weak. For some rows the clone size is stated as once, few or many, or as a class when expanded; others skip it.

TRBJ2-3,many,TRBD2,TRBV18,CASSPQPSGSTDTQYF,TGTGCCAGCTCACCACAGCCTAGCGGGAGCACAGATACGCAGTATTTT
TRBJ2-7,NA,TRBD2,TRBV27,CASSFLGLAGVRPYEQYF,TGTGCCAGCAGTTTCTTGGGACTAGCGGGAGTCAGGCCCTACGAGCAGTACTTC
TRBJ2-6,NA,NA,TRBV6-5,CASSFSGYGASGANVLTF,TGTGCCAGCAGTTTTTCGGGATATGGGGCATCTGGGGCCAACGTCCTGACTTTC
TRBJ2-4,few,TRBD1,TRBV6-2/TRBV6-3,CASSSGQGAGSIQYF,TGTGCCAGCAGTTCAGGGCAGGGGGCTGGAAGCATTCAGTACTTC
TRBJ2-3,many,TRBD2,TRBV20-1,CSVVLAGADTQYF,TGCAGTGTGGTCCTAGCGGGAGCGGATACGCAGTATTTT
TRBJ2-7,many,NA,TRBV30,CAWSTISYEQYF,TGTGCCTGGAGTACCATCTCCTACGAGCAGTACTTC
TRBJ2-5,many,NA,TRBV12-3/TRBV12-4,CASSLARKETQYF,TGTGCCAGCAGTTTAGCTAGGAAAGAGACCCAGTACTTC
TRBJ2-3,many,NA,TRBV11-1,CASKKGLDTDTQYF,TGTGCCAGCAAGAAGGGACTGGACACAGATACGCAGTATTTT
TRBJ2-2,many,NA,TRBV11-2,CASSFTGSSNTGELFF,TGTGCCAGCAGCTTTACAGGGAGCTCGAACACCGGGGAGCTGTTTTTT
TRBJ2-2,NA,NA,TRBV5-1,CASSSHPTVNTGELFF,TGCGCCAGCAGCTCCCACCCGACTGTAAACACCGGGGAGCTGTTTTTT
TRBJ2-1,few,TRBD1,TRBV20-1,CSAPRTGNEQFF,TGCAGTGCGCCTCGGACAGGTAATGAGCAGTTCTTC
TRBJ2-5,many,NA,TRBV24-1,CATSDPGGADQETQYF,TGTGCCACCAGTGATCCCGGGGGTGCTGACCAAGAGACCCAGTACTTC
TRBJ2-5,many,NA,TRBV20-1,CSARGTVSGQETQYF,TGCAGTGCTAGAGGGACCGTGAGCGGCCAAGAGACCCAGTACTTC
TRBJ2-7,many,TRBD1,TRBV5-4,CASSAGTAYEQYF,TGTGCCAGCAGCGCCGGGACAGCCTACGAGCAGTACTTC
TRBJ2-5,NA,NA,TRBV5-1,CASNLEQIETQYF,TGCGCCAGCAACTTGGAGCAGATAGAGACCCAGTACTTC
TRBJ1-1,many,NA,TRBV18,CASSPGLQGSEAFF,TGTGCCAGCTCACCAGGCTTGCAGGGGTCTGAAGCTTTCTTT
TRBJ1-1,few,NA,TRBV4-1,CASSQTRNTEAFF,TGCGCCAGCAGCCAAACGAGGAACACTGAAGCTTTCTTT
TRBJ2-7,few,NA,TRBV11-2,CASSLVPVSLTYEQYF,TGTGCCAGCAGCTTGGTCCCGGTGAGTCTCACCTACGAGCAGTACTTC
TRBJ2-7,NA,TRBD1,TRBV6-1,CASRNPRQGPSYEQYF,TGTGCCAGCAGAAACCCTCGACAGGGGCCTTCGTACGAGCAGTACTTC
TRBJ1-2,few,TRBD1,TRBV7-2,CASSPRQGGGYTF,TGTGCCAGCAGCCCCAGACAGGGCGGTGGCTACACCTTC
TRBJ2-5,many,NA,TRBV12-3/TRBV12-4,CASSFGTGTSVVF,NA
TRBJ2-5,many,TRBD1,TRBV11-2,CASSLDRWTGLKETQYF,TGTGCCAGCAGCTTAGATCGGTGGACAGGGCTCAAGGAGACCCAGTACTTC
TRBJ1-3,NA,NA,TRBV20-1,CSARRRIGGLSGNTIYF,TGCAGTGCTAGAAGGAGAATCGGGGGCCTCTCTGGAAACACCATATATTTT
TRBJ2-5,many,NA,TRBV19,CASGIALSAGETQYF,TGTGCCAGTGGTATAGCCCTCTCAGCCGGGGAGACCCAGTACTTC
TRBJ1-1,few,NA,TRBV12-3/TRBV12-4,CASSWGGRDTEAFF,TGTGCCAGCAGTTGGGGGGGGCGCGACACTGAAGCTTTCTTT
TRBJ2-4,NA,NA,TRBV4-1,CASSQGGVGNIQYF,TGCGCCAGCAGCCAAGGGGGGGTAGGAAACATTCAGTACTTC
TRBJ1-5,few,TRBD1,TRBV4-1,CASSQFRTGQYSNQPQHF,TGCGCCAGCAGCCAATTCAGGACAGGACAATATAGCAATCAGCCCCAGCATTTT
TRBJ1-2,NA,TRBD1,TRBV5-1,CASSLVSWTGGGGYGYTF,TGCGCCAGCAGCTTGGTTAGTTGGACAGGGGGTGGCGGCTATGGCTACACCTTC
TRBJ2-4,NA,NA,TRBV20-1,CSARDWTPGAGKNIQYF,TGCAGTGCTAGAGATTGGACGCCGGGGGCGGGCAAAAACATTCAGTACTTC
TRBJ2-7,many,NA,TRBV19,CASAGGARNEQYF,TGTGCCAGTGCCGGAGGGGCAAGGAACGAGCAGTACTTC
TRBJ2-5,many,TRBD1,TRBV5-1,CASSQGLDRAETQYF,TGCGCCAGCAGCCAAGGACTCGACAGGGCTGAGACCCAGTACTTC
TRBJ1-5,NA,NA,TRBV6-2/TRBV6-3,CASGNCQPQHF,TGTGCCAGCGGGAACTGTCAGCCCCAGCATTTT
TRBJ2-7,many,TRBD2,TRBV27,CASSFGLAVDEQYF,TGTGCCAGCAGTTTCGGACTAGCGGTGGACGAGCAGTACTTC
TRBJ2-1,NA,NA,TRBV6-1,CASAGRNEQFF,TGTGCCAGTGCTGGGCGGAATGAGCAGTTCTTC
TRBJ2-3,many,TRBD1,TRBV30,CAWSVEQGRTQYF,TGTGCCTGGAGTGTTGAACAGGGGCGTACGCAGTATTTT
TRBJ1-3,NA,NA,TRBV6-2/TRBV6-3,CASTPGSGNTIYF,TGTGCCAGCACTCCGGGCTCTGGAAACACCATATATTTT
TRBJ2-1,many,NA,TRBV18,CASSSPGTALANEQFF,TGTGCCAGCTCATCACCCGGGACAGCACTAGCCAATGAGCAGTTCTTC
TRBJ1-2,many,TRBD1,TRBV12-3/TRBV12-4,CASSFRTGNYGYTF,TGTGCCAGCAGTTTTCGGACAGGAAACTATGGCTACACCTTC
TRBJ1-2,many,NA,TRBV10-3,CAITDSGTRDGYTF,TGTGCCATCACTGACTCGGGGACACGCGATGGCTACACCTTC
TRBJ2-1,many,TRBD2,TRBV11-2,CASSLGTSGTYNEQFF,TGTGCCAGCAGCTTAGGGACTAGCGGGACCTACAATGAGCAGTTCTTC
TRBJ2-7,few,NA,TRBV20-1,CSAREGEPPYEQYF,TGCAGTGCTAGAGAAGGGGAACCCCCCTACGAGCAGTACTTC
TRBJ2-6,few,TRBD1,TRBV18,CASSSTGTGSGANVLTF,TGTGCCAGCTCATCAACCGGGACAGGGTCTGGGGCCAACGTCCTGACTTTC
TRBJ2-7,NA,NA,TRBV27,CAGNNEQYF,TGTGCCGGGAACAACGAGCAGTACTTC
TRBJ1-1,few,NA,TRBV10-3,CAISESRRGDTEAFF,TGTGCCATCAGTGAGTCAAGGCGAGGCGACACTGAAGCTTTCTTT
TRBJ2-7,many,NA,TRBV20-1,CSASGNPYEQYF,TGCAGTGCTAGCGGCAATCCCTACGAGCAGTACTTC
TRBJ2-3,many,NA,TRBV29-1,CSVGAGLTDTQYF,TGCAGCGTTGGGGCAGGGTTAACCGATACGCAGTATTTT
TRBJ2-7,NA,NA,TRBV30,CAWSVRDLSSYEQYF,TGTGCCTGGAGTGTACGGGACCTAAGCTCCTACGAGCAGTACTTC
TRBJ2-1,few,NA,TRBV14,CASSPSWSMGEQFF,TGTGCCAGCAGCCCTAGCTGGAGTATGGGTGAGCAGTTCTTC
TRBJ2-1,many,TRBD2,TRBV6-2/TRBV6-3,CASSYGGVNNEQFF,TGTGCCAGCAGTTATGGGGGGGTAAACAATGAGCAGTTCTTC
TRBJ1-1,many,NA,TRBV2,CASNAGEAFF,TGTGCCAGCAATGCAGGTGAAGCTTTCTTT
TRBJ2-2,many,NA,TRBV6-2/TRBV6-3,CASSYSATSGQSGELFF,TGTGCCAGCAGTTACAGCGCGACATCAGGCCAATCCGGGGAGCTGTTTTTT
TRBJ1-1,many,NA,TRBV29-1,CSVETSRNTEAFF,TGCAGCGTTGAAACCTCAAGGAACACTGAAGCTTTCTTT
TRBJ1-2,many,NA,TRBV18,CASSPPLGGANYGYTF,TGTGCCAGCTCACCACCGTTGGGGGGGGCGAACTATGGCTACACCTTC
TRBJ2-1,NA,NA,TRBV6-8,CASSYSGASYNEQFF,TGTGCCAGCAGTTACTCAGGAGCGTCCTACAATGAGCAGTTCTTC
TRBJ2-7,many,NA,TRBV12-3/TRBV12-4,CASSFYPRREYEQYF,TGTGCCAGCAGTTTTTATCCGAGGAGAGAGTACGAGCAGTACTTC